Following are 16 T cell receptor beta chains from one sample sequenced in a study of identical twins. TCRdb reprocessed the 5' RACE reads via MiXCR and lists one record per CDR3 protein. The table records hundreds of thousands of distinct CDR3 sequences, approximately 20% of them present only once. These data also featured in a second study, about yellow fever vaccine responses in identical twins.

Source material: CD4+ T cells sorted from blood. Receptor source: a woman between 18 and 29 years old in good health.

The chain combines TRBV10-1 with TRBJ1-1, with D tentatively TRBD1 (5 bases). CDR3 length: 12 residues. The germline CDR1 and CDR2 sequences are WNHNN and SYGVQD (reference sequence). With 6 bases removed from V and 7 bases from J, the gap between germline ends came to 12 bases. The CDR3 reads CASSGDLLEAFF. CDR3 sequence (DNA): TGCGCCAGCAGCGGGGACCTCCTTGAAGCTTTCTTT.

The table lists this clonotype with many counts. The genes are TRBV27 and TRBJ1-2; D gene ambiguous. The CDR3 length is 13 residues. Germline CDR1 reads MNHEY; CDR2 reads SMNVEV (reference sequence). V lost 5 bases and J lost 5, with 12 bases in between. The chain's CDR3 is CASSSTPFYGYTF. Written as DNA, the CDR3 is TGTGCCAGCAGTAGCACCCCTTTTTATGGCTACACCTTC.

This clonotype was observed a few times. The V and J genes are TRBV6-1 and TRBJ2-3, with a weak D call TRBD2 (5 bases). Germline assignment: CDR1 MNHNS and CDR2 SASEGT. CDR3 length: 13 amino acids. V was clipped by 8 bases and J by 2 bases, with 11 bases between them. The CDR3 DNA sequence: TGTGCCAGCCAAGCGGAACACACAGATACGCAGTATTTT. The encoded protein is CASQAEHTDTQYF.

The gene calls are TRBV10-1 and TRBJ2-7, with D perhaps matching TRBD2 (5 bases). Germline CDR1 and CDR2: WNHNN and SYGVQD (reference sequence). Trimming stripped 2 bases from V and 6 bases from J, with 14 bases between. The CDR3 is made up of 14 amino acids. The CDR3 reads CASSETPDGVEQYF. The CDR3 DNA reads as TGCGCCAGCAGTGAGACCCCAGACGGGGTCGAGCAGTACTTC.

The chain employs TRBV24-1 and TRBJ2-1, with D uncertain. Germline V lookup: CDR1 KGHDR, CDR2 SFDVKD. V lost 4 bases and J 5 bases, leaving 26 bases between the germline ends. This CDR3 is 19 amino acids long. The CDR3 nucleotides read TGTGCCACCAGTGACCCGGCAGATGCGGTCCACACATCCCACAATGAGCAGTTCTTC. This translates into CATSDPADAVHTSHNEQFF.

CDR3 nucleotides: TGTGCCAGCTCACCGTTAGGACAGGGAGGTAAGGATGAGCAGTTCTTC. Its translation: CASSPLGQGGKDEQFF. The chain has TRBV18 and TRBJ2-1; 8 bases are a match to TRBD1. CDR1 and CDR2 (germline): KGHSH, LQKENI. Germline trimming cut 3 bases from V and 8 bases from J; bases unmatched to any gene: 12. The CDR3 has 16 residues.

V usage is TRBV20-1 and J usage is TRBJ2-7; D remains unclear. The CDR3 spans 15 residues. Germline V gene sequence: CDR1 DFQATT, CDR2 SNEGSKA (reference sequence). V lost 3 bases to trimming and J lost 0 bases, with 15 bases between them. The CDR3 is CSASLNPRSSYEQYF. The CDR3 bases are TGCAGTGCTAGTTTAAATCCGAGGAGCTCCTACGAGCAGTACTTC.

V and J are TRBV7-8 and TRBJ2-7; D is perhaps TRBD2 (7 bases). With 6 bases removed from V and 6 bases from J, the gap between germline ends came to 18 bases. From germline, CDR1 is SGHVS and CDR2 FQNEAQ. The CDR3 has 14 amino acids. The CDR3 region has the DNA TGTGCCAGCAGAAGGGGGGGGAAAGGGGGCGAGCAGTACGTC. Translation: CASRRGGKGGEQYV.

The V gene is TRBV12-3 or TRBV12-4, the J gene TRBJ2-6; possibly TRBD1 for D (5 bases). This CDR3 has 15 residues. V was shortened by 2 bases and J by 2 bases, with 7 bases between the two germline ends. The CDR3 sequence: CASSLRTTGANVLTF. The CDR3 DNA follows: TGTGCCAGCAGTTTAAGGACAACTGGGGCCAACGTCCTGACTTTC.

This chain connects TRBV20-1 to TRBJ1-6, with TRBD1 as a possible D gene (5 bases). Per the germline V gene, CDR1 is DFQATT and CDR2 is SNEGSKA (reference sequence). This CDR3 spans 16 amino acids. V lost 3 bases, J lost 6 bases, and 18 bases lay in between. For the CDR3, the DNA is TGCAGTGCTAGTCATCCCCCCGGGACGGCTAATTCACCCCTCCACTTT. It specifies CSASHPPGTANSPLHF.

This chain joins TRBV20-1 and TRBJ2-3, with TRBD2 matching over 13 bases. Germline V lookup: CDR1 DFQATT, CDR2 SNEGSKA (reference sequence). With 3 bases clipped from V and 3 bases from J, the junction kept 3 bases outside the gene matches. This CDR3 is built from 15 residues. DNA of the CDR3: TGCAGTGCTAGGTCGACTAGCGGGAGGACAGATACGCAGTATTTT. This translates into CSARSTSGRTDTQYF.

V is TRBV7-8 and J is TRBJ1-4; D call uncertain. Germline V lookup: CDR1 SGHVS, CDR2 FQNEAQ. Trimming shortened V by 5 bases and J by 3 bases, and 16 bases separated the two germline ends. The CDR3 length is 16 residues. In nucleotides, the CDR3 is TGTGCCAGCAGCCATAACTACCGGGCCCCTAATGAAAAACTGTTTTTT. Translation: CASSHNYRAPNEKLFF.

This clonotype was counted ten times or more. The chain combines TRBV11-2 with TRBJ2-2, with TRBD1 matching 7 bases. Germline CDR1 is SGHAT and CDR2 is FQNNGV. The CDR3 loop spans 15 amino acids. Losses at the gene ends were 5 bases for V and 1 base for J; bases not matched to a gene: 4. CDR3 sequence reads: CASSPRTGNTGELFF. CDR3 sequence (DNA): TGTGCCAGCAGCCCCCGGACAGGGAACACCGGGGAGCTGTTTTTT.

The V gene is TRBV7-9, the J gene TRBJ2-5; the D is unclear. Trimming pared 5 bases from V and 1 base from J, leaving 14 bases between. This CDR3 is 15 amino acids long. Germline V gene data show CDR1 as SEHNR and CDR2 as FQNEAQ (reference sequence). CDR3: CASSPPRHIQETQYF. The CDR3 coding sequence is TGTGCCAGCAGCCCCCCCCGACATATCCAAGAGACCCAGTACTTC.

The rearrangement joins TRBV28 to TRBJ2-7; 8 bases agree with TRBD1. There are 14 residues in the CDR3. The V gene's germline CDR1 is MDHEN and CDR2 SYDVKM. J was trimmed by 0 bases and V by 9 bases; bases with no gene match: 7. CDR3 amino acids: CASMGTGDSYEQYV. The CDR3 nucleotides read TGTGCCAGTATGGGGACAGGAGACTCCTACGAGCAGTACGTC.

This chain links TRBV25-1 with TRBJ2-3; D may correspond to TRBD1 or TRBD2 (5 bases each). V shed 6 bases and J shed 1 base, with 11 bases lying between them. The germline V gene encodes CDR1 MGHDK and CDR2 SYGVNS. This CDR3 is 14 amino acids long. Here the CDR3 DNA reads TGTGCCAGCAGGACCACGGGACGCACAGATACGCAGTATTTT. Translating it yields CASRTTGRTDTQYF.